A selection of T cell receptor beta chains follows, all from one sample in a study of OX40 agonist ivuxolimab in advanced cancers. The assay was immunoSEQ multiplex PCR, and TCRdb's table has in-frame clones only and misses some. The sample consists of 10,000 or so clones, 70% of them appearing once. Sequencing used CD4+ or CD8+ T cells sorted from blood, obtained in a trial of the OX40 agonist ivuxolimab. These receptors all come from an adult with an advanced solid tumor such as melanoma, head and neck, liver or kidney cancer. CDR3s include the opening cysteine and the closing phenylalanine or tryptophan. A D gene is named only where the DNA matches it firmly. The size field is filled for only some rows; it gives once, few, many or a size class.

TRBJ2-7,many,TRBV5-5,.,CASSESSERGAYEQYF,TGTGCCAGCAGCGAGAGTAGCGAGAGAGGGGCCTACGAGCAGTACTTC
TRBJ2-4,.,TRBV7-9,TRBD2,CASSLAVGLVGDIQYF,TGTGCCAGCAGCTTAGCCGTGGGACTAGTCGGGGACATTCAGTACTTC
TRBJ2-7,once,TRBV28,.,CASSSGTFEGDEQYF,TGTGCCAGCAGCTCCGGGACTTTCGAGGGGGACGAGCAGTACTTC
TRBJ2-4,.,TRBV28,.,CASRGGRRYIQYF,TGTGCCAGCAGGGGCGGGCGGAGATACATTCAGTACTTC
TRBJ2-3,.,TRBV6-6,.,CASSLGPERAQYF,TGTGCCAGCAGTTTGGGTCCCGAGAGGGCGCAGTATTTT
TRBJ1-1,.,TRBV6-6,.,CASQDGQNTEAFF,TGTGCCAGCCAGGACGGCCAGAACACTGAAGCTTTCTTT
TRBJ2-7,.,TRBV11-1,TRBD2,CASSLELGREGIYEQYF,TGTGCCAGCAGCTTAGAGCTCGGGCGGGAGGGGATCTACGAGCAGTACTTC
TRBJ2-1,.,TRBV15,TRBD2,CATSRGGTSGCNEQFF,TGTGCCACCAGCAGAGGGGGCACTAGCGGTTGCAATGAGCAGTTCTTC
TRBJ1-4,.,TRBV6-1,.,CASSLATNEKLFF,TGTGCCAGCAGCCTGGCAACTAATGAAAAACTGTTTTTT
TRBJ2-5,.,TRBV4-3,.,CASSQGTAKQETQYF,TGCGCCAGCAGCCAAGGGACAGCAAAGCAAGAGACCCAGTACTTC
TRBJ2-7,.,TRBV5-4,TRBD1,CASSGTDTYEQYF,TGTGCCAGCAGCGGGACAGACACCTACGAGCAGTACTTC
TRBJ2-3,.,TRBV4-3,TRBD2,CASSQDVAGITDTQYF,TGCGCCAGCAGCCAAGATGTAGCGGGGATAACAGATACGCAGTATTTT
TRBJ2-7,.,TRBV19,TRBD2,CASSLTGTSGYEQYF,TGTGCCAGTAGTTTGACCGGGACTAGCGGGTACGAGCAGTACTTC